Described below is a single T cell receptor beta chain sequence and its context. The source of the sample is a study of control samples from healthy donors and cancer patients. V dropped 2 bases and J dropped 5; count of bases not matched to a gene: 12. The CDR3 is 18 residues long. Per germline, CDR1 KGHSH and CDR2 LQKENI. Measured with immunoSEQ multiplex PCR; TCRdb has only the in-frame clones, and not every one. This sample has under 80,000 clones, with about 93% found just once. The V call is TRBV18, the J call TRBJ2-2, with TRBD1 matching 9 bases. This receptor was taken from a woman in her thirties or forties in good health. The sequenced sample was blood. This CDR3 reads CASSPNMPGQGTTGELFF. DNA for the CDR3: TGTGCCAGCTCACCAAACATGCCGGGACAGGGAACGACCGGGGAGCTGTTTTTT.